A single sample is the source of the 30 T cell receptor beta chains below, sequenced in a study of vaccination effects on CD4 cells after COVID-19. Their antigen targets remain unknown. The data were produced by immunoSEQ multiplex PCR, yet TCRdb's version contains in-frame clones alone and is incomplete. The profile shows 57,000 or so clones, less than 80% of them singletons. Sequencing in the ViraFEST assay came after antigen-specific CD4+ T cells had been expanded with viral peptide pools, which were used to stimulate PBMC. Following culture for around 10 days, CD4+ T cells were isolated. All participants had two doses of either the BNT162b2 or mRNA-1273 vaccine. The material was CD4+ T cells from PBMCs cultured with HCoV-229E spike peptides, obtained after COVID-19 vaccination. Receptors originate from a human donor who received a COVID-19 vaccine.

The chain carries TRBV21-1 and TRBJ1-2. TRBV21-1 is tagged as a pseudogene. The CDR3 contains 14 residues. CDR3 sequence reads: CASSRRDGNYGYTF. The CDR3 coding sequence is TGTGCCAGCAGCAGAAGGGACGGAAACTATGGCTACACCTTC.

The V call is TRBV30, the J call TRBJ1-5, with D perhaps TRBD1 (5 bases). The CDR3 contains 13 residues. The germline CDR1 and CDR2 sequences are GTSNPN and SVGIG (reference sequence). V was shortened by 0 bases and J by 5 bases, with 8 bases between the two germline ends. CDR3 region: CAWSVRGDQPQHF. CDR3 nucleotides: TGTGCCTGGAGTGTAAGGGGAGATCAGCCCCAGCATTTT.

The chain links TRBV12-3 or TRBV12-4 to TRBJ2-3, with TRBD1 matching 7 bases. The CDR3 length is 12 residues. The junction had 2 bases not matched to a gene; V was cut back by 6 bases and J by 5 bases. DNA for the CDR3: TGTGCCAGCAGCAGACAGGGAGATACGCAGTATTTT. This translates into CASSRQGDTQYF.

The chain uses TRBV5-1 and TRBJ2-4, with D perhaps given as TRBD1 or TRBD2 (5 bases each). The CDR3 has 14 residues. Per the germline V gene, CDR1 is SGHRS and CDR2 is YFSETQ. The ends were cut back, 0 bases at V and 5 bases at J, with 9 bases in the middle. The CDR3 DNA follows: TGCGCCAGCAGCTTGGATAGGGGAGAAAACATTCAGTACTTC. This encodes CASSLDRGENIQYF.

V is TRBV6-1 and J is TRBJ1-4, with 8 bases matching TRBD1. The V and J ends lost 2 bases and 2 bases, in that order; junction bases with no gene match: 4. Germline V gene data show CDR1 as MNHNS and CDR2 as SASEGT. The CDR3 runs to 16 residues. CDR3 bases: TGTGCCAGCAGTGAACAGGGGGCAGCGACTAATGAAAAACTGTTTTTT. This sequence encodes CASSEQGAATNEKLFF.

This clone is a singleton in its sample. The genes are TRBV2 and TRBJ1-2, with D unclear. V was trimmed by 2 bases and J by 5 bases, leaving 6 bases between them. In germline, CDR1 is SNHLY, CDR2 FYNNEI. This CDR3 contains 12 residues. This CDR3 is CASSEQAYGYTF. The DNA for the CDR3 is TGTGCCAGCAGTGAACAGGCATATGGCTACACCTTC.

This rearrangement joins TRBV24-1 to TRBJ2-2; 10 bases map to TRBD1. The germline V gene encodes CDR1 KGHDR and CDR2 SFDVKD. This CDR3 region has 15 residues. V lost 9 bases and J lost 4; bases outside the gene matches: 7. CDR3 residues: CATGYGTGATGELFF. In DNA form, the CDR3 reads TGTGCCACCGGTTATGGGACAGGGGCCACCGGGGAGCTGTTTTTT.

V gene TRBV7-3 combines with J gene TRBJ2-1; 8 nucleotides agree with TRBD1. This CDR3 has 16 residues. CDR1 SGHTA and CDR2 FQGTGA come from the germline V gene. The J segment lost 9 bases and the V segment lost 0 bases, leaving 10 bases of the junction unmatched. The CDR3 DNA follows: TGTGCCAGCAGCTTAACCGGGACAGGCTTGGTCGGTGAGCAGTTCTTC. This translates into CASSLTGTGLVGEQFF.

The chain links TRBV30 to TRBJ1-2, with TRBD1 matching over 7 bases. CDR1 is GTSNPN and CDR2 is SVGIG in the germline V gene (reference sequence). V was clipped by 4 bases and J by 5 bases; unmatched bases: 7. This CDR3 has 13 amino acids. The CDR3 reads CAWKDRVGYGYTF. DNA for the CDR3: TGTGCCTGGAAAGACAGGGTAGGGTATGGCTACACCTTC.

This clone was counted between two and nine times. This chain connects TRBV25-1 to TRBJ2-3; D remains unclear. V was shortened by 6 bases and J by 4 bases, with 8 bases between the two germline ends. From germline, CDR1 is MGHDK and CDR2 SYGVNS. The CDR3 totals 12 residues. The CDR3 is CASSPQSDTQYF. CDR3 in DNA: TGTGCCAGCAGCCCCCAATCAGATACGCAGTATTTT.

This chain links TRBV28 with TRBJ1-5, with D hard to call. Germline-derived CDR1 and CDR2 are MDHEN and SYDVKM. V shed 3 bases and J shed 5 bases, with 14 bases lying between them. The CDR3 has 15 residues. Written as DNA, the CDR3 is TGTGCCAGCAGTTTGAGGGCGGGAACCTATCAGCCCCAGCATTTT. It is translated as CASSLRAGTYQPQHF.

The chain couples TRBV15 to TRBJ2-7, with 9 positions matching TRBD2. CDR1 and CDR2 from the germline V gene are LNHNV and YYDKDF (reference sequence). The junction had 10 bases not matched to a gene; V was cut back by 6 bases and J by 1 base. The CDR3 has 16 residues. CDR3 nucleotides: TGTGCCACCAGAACCCCTACTAGCGGGTGTTCCTACGAGCAGTACGTC. Encoded protein: CATRTPTSGCSYEQYV.

This rearrangement joins TRBV7-2 to TRBJ2-5; TRBD1 might be the D (6 bases). Trimming took off 4 bases at V and 4 bases at J, with 16 bases between the two ends. This CDR3 has 15 amino acids. Per the germline V gene, CDR1 is SGHTA and CDR2 is FQGNSA. In DNA, the CDR3 is TGTGCCAGCAGCTGGACCTTGGGGGCGGGAGAGACCCAGTACTTC. Its translation is CASSWTLGAGETQYF.

The table lists this clone with a few counts. This rearrangement joins TRBV3-1 (or the pseudogene TRBV3-2) to TRBJ1-2, with D unresolved. From germline, CDR1 is LGHDT and CDR2 YNNKEL (reference sequence). The CDR3 totals 15 residues. V shed 2 bases and J shed 4 bases, with 14 bases lying between them. Written as DNA, the CDR3 is TGTGCCAGCAGCCAATCTCCAGGTACTTGCTATGGCTACACCTTC. As protein: CASSQSPGTCYGYTF.

This chain joins TRBV6-5 and TRBJ2-2; D unclear. The germline V gene has CDR1 MNHEY and CDR2 SVGAGI. Trimming removed 7 bases at V and 6 bases at J, with 9 bases between. The CDR3 is 12 residues long. Here the CDR3 reads CASTYTPGELFF. CDR3 DNA: TGTGCCAGCACCTACACGCCCGGGGAGCTGTTTTTT.

This chain links TRBV5-4 with TRBJ1-3; D might be TRBD1 (6 bases). The CDR3 spans 18 residues. Looked up from germline, CDR1 is SGHNT and CDR2 is YYREEE (reference sequence). Deletions cut 0 bases from V and 4 bases from J, with 20 bases between. The CDR3 sequence: CASSLAGSWGANGNTIYF. The CDR3 DNA reads as TGTGCCAGCAGCTTGGCGGGTAGTTGGGGGGCGAACGGAAACACCATATATTTT. The full variable domain, completed using reference TRBV5-4 and TRBJ1-3, is ETGVTQSPTHLIKTRGQQVTLRCSSQSGHNTVSWYQQALGQGPQFIFQYYREEENGRGNFPPRFSGLQFPNYSSELNVNALELDDSALYLCASSLAGSWGANGNTIYFGEGSWLTVV.

The chain uses TRBV7-2 and TRBJ1-4, with D hard to call. V shed 2 bases and J shed 12 bases, with 7 bases lying between them. Germline V lookup: CDR1 SGHTA, CDR2 FQGNSA. The CDR3 has 11 residues. As DNA, the CDR3 is TGTGCCAGCAGCTTACGGGGTGAACTGTTTTTT. This sequence encodes CASSLRGELFF.

This sequence joins TRBV2 and TRBJ2-7; D perhaps matches TRBD2 (6 bases). Germline V gene lookup returns CDR1 SNHLY and CDR2 FYNNEI. The CDR3 has 12 residues. Trimming cost V 4 bases and J 3 bases, with 7 bases left between them. CDR3 region: CASSVEGYEQYV. CDR3 in DNA: TGTGCCAGCAGTGTGGAGGGCTACGAGCAGTACGTC.

The J gene is TRBJ2-3, the V gene TRBV24-1; D possibly matches TRBD1 or TRBD2 (5 bases each). Germline loops: CDR1 KGHDR, CDR2 SFDVKD. This CDR3 is 18 amino acids long. The ends were cut back, 4 bases at V and 0 bases at J, with 19 bases in the middle. The CDR3 DNA reads as TGTGCCACCAGTGACCCGGTATCTGGGGGTGCTAGCACAGATACGCAGTATTTT. It translates to CATSDPVSGGASTDTQYF.

The chain combines TRBV18 with TRBJ2-4; 8 bases are a match to TRBD1. The CDR3 runs to 13 residues. The ends lost 5 bases at V and 13 bases at J; junction bases unmatched: 10. The germline gives CDR1 KGHSH, CDR2 LQKENI. The CDR3 DNA reads TGTGCCAGCTCAACCGGGGACAGGACGGAACAGTACTTC. Protein sequence: CASSTGDRTEQYF.

With respect to this clone: This CDR3 is also generated by other DNA sequences in the sample. The chain recombines TRBV3-1 (or the pseudogene TRBV3-2) with TRBJ2-5; the match to TRBD1 covers 10 bases. The CDR3 is made up of 14 amino acids. Germline values: CDR1 LGHDT, CDR2 YNNKEL (reference sequence). The V segment lost 3 bases and the J segment 4 bases; nucleotides outside the gene matches: 2. Here the CDR3 reads CASSQRTGGETQYF. The DNA of the CDR3 is TGTGCCAGCAGCCAGAGGACAGGGGGAGAGACCCAGTACTTC.

V is TRBV7-2 and J is TRBJ1-6; D is perhaps TRBD1 (5 bases). The CDR3 has 14 amino acids. Germline V gene data show CDR1 as SGHTA and CDR2 as FQGNSA. V shed 4 bases and J shed 10 bases, with 14 bases lying between them. The CDR3 DNA reads TGTGCCAGCAGCTCAGATGGGGGTAGGTCACCCCTCCACTTT. It encodes CASSSDGGRSPLHF.

The rearrangement uses TRBV9 and TRBJ2-2; D ambiguous. Per the germline V gene, CDR1 is SGDLS and CDR2 is YYNGEE. Trimming shortened V by 6 bases and J by 4 bases, and 13 bases separated the two germline ends. This CDR3 has 14 residues. The DNA for the CDR3 is TGTGCCAGCACCAAGGGCACGGGCACCGGGGAGCTGTTTTTT. Amino acid sequence: CASTKGTGTGELFF.

V usage is TRBV6-5 and J usage is TRBJ1-5, with D hard to call. Trimming cost V 0 bases and J 0 bases, with 3 bases left between them. Germline V lookup: CDR1 MNHEY, CDR2 SVGAGI. This CDR3 region has 14 residues. CDR3 DNA: TGTGCCAGCAGTTACTCAATTAGCAATCAGCCCCAGCATTTT. This encodes CASSYSISNQPQHF.

The chain combines TRBV7-7 with TRBJ2-3, with D unresolved. Germline V gene sequence: CDR1 SSHAT, CDR2 FNYEAQ (reference sequence). V lost 5 bases, J lost 2 bases, and 8 bases lay in between. This CDR3 has 13 amino acids. This CDR3 reads CASSKPPTDTQYF. The DNA of the CDR3 is TGTGCCAGCAGCAAACCACCCACAGATACGCAGTATTTT.

The rearrangement uses TRBV21-1 and TRBJ2-7; the listed D gene, TRBD2, was not tested against the DNA. TRBV21-1 is a recognized pseudogene. CDR3 length equals 16 residues. The CDR3 sequence is CASSNRERLSFYEQYV. The CDR3 DNA reads TGTGCCAGCAGCAACCGGGAGCGCTTATCATTCTACGAGCAGTACGTC.

This clone has just a few counts. V is TRBV5-1 and J is TRBJ1-6; D uncertain. Trimming cost V 5 bases and J 7 bases, with 16 bases left between them. CDR1 and CDR2 from the germline V gene are SGHRS and YFSETQ. This CDR3 contains 15 residues. Here the CDR3 DNA reads TGCGCCAGCAGGTACGGACTGGACGGGAATTCACCCCTCCACTTT. Translation gives CASRYGLDGNSPLHF.

CDR3 loop: CASSLGAGRSYEQYV. CDR3 in DNA: TGTGCCAGCAGCTTAGGGGCGGGCCGCTCCTACGAGCAGTACGTC. The chain employs TRBV7-9 and TRBJ2-7, with a weak D call TRBD2 (5 bases). The length of the CDR3 is 15 residues. In germline, CDR1 is SEHNR, CDR2 FQNEAQ (reference sequence). The germline V and J ends were trimmed by 1 base and 0 bases, with 10 bases remaining between them.

The V gene is TRBV10-2, the J gene TRBJ2-2; the D is unclear. There are 14 residues in the CDR3. CDR1 and CDR2 (germline): WSHSY, SAAADI. V lost 9 bases and J 2 bases, leaving 13 bases between the germline ends. The CDR3 bases are TGCGCCAGTTGCGGCAGACAAAACACCGGGGAGCTGTTTTTT. This encodes CASCGRQNTGELFF.

The V call is TRBV7-3, the J call TRBJ1-2; the D gene is possibly TRBD1 (5 bases). Germline CDR1 and CDR2: SGHTA and FQGTGA. V lost 6 bases and J 8 bases, leaving 19 bases between the germline ends. The CDR3 loop spans 14 amino acids. CDR3 DNA sequence: TGTGCCAGCAGAGCCGCGGTAGGGGTGTTCGGCTACACCTTC. It yields the protein CASRAAVGVFGYTF. The complete variable domain, with remaining parts taken from reference TRBV7-3 and TRBJ1-2, reads GAGVSQTPSNKVTEKGKYVELRCDPISGHTALYWYRQSLGQGPEFLIYFQGTGAADDSGLPNDRFFAVRPEGSVSTLKIQRTERGDSAVYLCASRAAVGVFGYTFGSGTRLTVV.